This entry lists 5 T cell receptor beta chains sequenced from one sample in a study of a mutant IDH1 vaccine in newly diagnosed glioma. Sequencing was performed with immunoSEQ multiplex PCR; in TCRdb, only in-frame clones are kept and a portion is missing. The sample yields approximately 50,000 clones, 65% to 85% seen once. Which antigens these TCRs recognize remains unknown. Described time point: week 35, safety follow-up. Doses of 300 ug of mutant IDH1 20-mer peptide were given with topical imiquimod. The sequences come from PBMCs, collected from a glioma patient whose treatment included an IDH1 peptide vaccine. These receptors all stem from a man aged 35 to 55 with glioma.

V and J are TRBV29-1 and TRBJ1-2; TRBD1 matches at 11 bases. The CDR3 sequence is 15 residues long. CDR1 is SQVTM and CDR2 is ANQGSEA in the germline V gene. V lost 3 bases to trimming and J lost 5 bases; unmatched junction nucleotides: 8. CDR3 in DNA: TGCAGCGTTGACGGACAGGGGGCCCCGGGGTATGGCTACACCTTC. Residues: CSVDGQGAPGYGYTF.

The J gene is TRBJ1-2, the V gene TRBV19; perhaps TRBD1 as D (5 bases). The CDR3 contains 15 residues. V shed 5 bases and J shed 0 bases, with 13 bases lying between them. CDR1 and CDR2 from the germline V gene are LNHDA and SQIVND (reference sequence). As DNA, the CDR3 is TGTGCCAGTAGTGCGGGGGACCCCTCTAACTATGGCTACACCTTC. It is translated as CASSAGDPSNYGYTF.

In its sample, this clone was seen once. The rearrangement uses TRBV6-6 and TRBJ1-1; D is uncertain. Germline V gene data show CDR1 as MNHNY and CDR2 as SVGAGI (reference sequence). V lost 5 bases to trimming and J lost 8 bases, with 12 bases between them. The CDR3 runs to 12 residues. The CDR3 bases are TGTGCCAGCAGTCTTGACGGCCTAGAAGCTTTCTTT. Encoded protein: CASSLDGLEAFF.

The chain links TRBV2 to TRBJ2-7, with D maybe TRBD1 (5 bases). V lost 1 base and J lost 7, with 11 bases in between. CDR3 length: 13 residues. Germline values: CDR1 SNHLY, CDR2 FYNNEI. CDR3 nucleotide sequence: TGTGCCAGCAGTGAAGGGGGCGACTCGGAGCAGTACTTC. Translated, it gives CASSEGGDSEQYF. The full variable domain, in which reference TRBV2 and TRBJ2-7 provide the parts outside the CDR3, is EPEVTQTPSHQVTQMGQEVILRCVPISNHLYFYWYRQILGQKVEFLVSFYNNEISEKSEIFDDQFSVERPDGSNFTLKIRSTKLEDSAMYFCASSEGGDSEQYFGPGTRLTVT.

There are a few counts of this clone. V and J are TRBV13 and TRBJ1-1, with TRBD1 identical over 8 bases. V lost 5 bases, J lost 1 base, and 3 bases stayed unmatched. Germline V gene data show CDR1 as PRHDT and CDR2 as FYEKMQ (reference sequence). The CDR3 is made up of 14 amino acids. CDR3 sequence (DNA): TGTGCCAGCAGCCACAGGGGGTCGAACACTGAAGCTTTCTTT. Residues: CASSHRGSNTEAFF.